This T cell receptor (beta chain) was recorded in a study of control samples from healthy donors and cancer patients. Sequencing was performed with immunoSEQ multiplex PCR; in TCRdb, only in-frame clones are kept and a portion is missing. The table lists tens of thousands of clones, around 90% of them singletons, with roughly 5.5% in the top ten. CDR1 is SGHDT and CDR2 is YYEEEE in the germline V gene. This CDR3 contains 12 residues. Trimming pared 0 bases from V and 5 bases from J, leaving 3 bases between. The rearrangement uses TRBV5-6 and TRBJ2-1; D ambiguous. The receptor was derived from a man between 60 and 75 years old with colorectal cancer. Sequenced sample: PBMCs. The CDR3 protein is CASSLVNNEQFF. CDR3 coding DNA: TGTGCCAGCAGCTTGGTGAACAATGAGCAGTTCTTC.